The sequence of this T cell receptor (beta chain) was determined in a study of OX40 agonist ivuxolimab in advanced cancers. The wider study: Patients received the agonistic anti-OX40 (CD134) antibody ivuxolimab. Ivuxolimab doses were 0.01, 0.1, 0.3, 1.5, 3 or 10 mg/kg every 2 weeks. Those treated in dose escalation had hepatocellular carcinoma, melanoma, renal cell cancer or head and neck cancer.

The sampling schedule covered blood at baseline, cycle 4 day 1, and cycle 7 day 1. Germline V lookup: CDR1 SGHVS, CDR2 FQNEAQ. The ends were cut back, 1 base at V and 3 bases at J, with 12 bases in the middle. This CDR3 spans 15 amino acids. The table came from immunoSEQ multiplex PCR; TCRdb's copy has only in-frame clones and leaves some out. The profile covers about 69,000 clones, with roughly nine tenths appearing a single time and around 0.31% taken by the ten largest. Specimen: CD4+ or CD8+ T cells sorted from blood, collected in a trial of the OX40 agonist ivuxolimab. This clonotype originated in an adult with an advanced solid tumor such as melanoma, head and neck, liver or kidney cancer. The chain carries TRBV7-8 and TRBJ1-2, with D maybe TRBD1 (5 bases). CDR3 loop: CASSLVGRGDYGYTF. CDR3 bases: TGTGCCAGCAGCTTAGTGGGGAGAGGGGACTATGGCTACACCTTC.